What follows describes a single TCR beta chain. The antigen remains unidentified. Constant-region reverse primers amplified full-length variable regions, followed by semi-nested Nested Universal Primer A PCR. TCRdb re-derived calls from the 5' RACE reads in MiXCR, one entry per CDR3 protein. This sample has about 32,000 distinct CDR3 sequences, with approximately 25% found just once. Memory CD4+ T cells were sorted as CD4+CD45RO+CD25- cells. Study-wide results and caveats: Tumor memory CD4+ T cell TCR gene usage clustered with blood and lymph node memory CD4+ cells and lymph node naive CD4+ cells. Tumor-infiltrating Treg TCR alpha and beta sequences overlapped most with tumor naive CD4+ T cells, then blood naive.

The CDR3 consists of 14 residues. Looked up from germline, CDR1 is LGHDT and CDR2 is YNNKEL (reference sequence). V shed 4 bases and J shed 4 bases, with 12 bases lying between them. The chain employs TRBV3-1 and TRBJ2-3, with D tentatively TRBD2 (6 bases). Sample: memory CD4+ T cells sorted from blood. Subset reported: memory CD4+ T cells, CD4+CD45RO+CD25-. The TCR sequence derives from a female donor with breast cancer. CDR3 protein: CASSLSGEADTQYF. CDR3 bases: TGTGCCAGCAGCCTGTCGGGGGAGGCAGATACGCAGTATTTT.